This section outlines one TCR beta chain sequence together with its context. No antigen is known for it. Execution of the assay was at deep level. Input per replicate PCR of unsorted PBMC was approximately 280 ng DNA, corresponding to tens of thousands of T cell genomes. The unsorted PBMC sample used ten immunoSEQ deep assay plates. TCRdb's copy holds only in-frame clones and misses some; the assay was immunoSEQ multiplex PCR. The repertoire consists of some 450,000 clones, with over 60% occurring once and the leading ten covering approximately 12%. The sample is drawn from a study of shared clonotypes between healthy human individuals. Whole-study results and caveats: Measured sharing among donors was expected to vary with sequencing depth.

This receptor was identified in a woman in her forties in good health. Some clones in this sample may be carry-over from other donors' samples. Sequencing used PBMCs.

For the CDR3, the DNA is TGTGCCAGCAGTGCGACAGCGGACTATGGCTACACCTTC. This sequence encodes CASSATADYGYTF. The V call is TRBV6-1, the J call TRBJ1-2; tentative D call: TRBD1 (5 bases). There are 13 residues in the CDR3. Trimming left V 4 bases short and J 3 bases short, with 9 bases between. Per germline, CDR1 MNHNS and CDR2 SASEGT.